The clone carrying this T cell receptor beta chain has a handful of counts. RNA was isolated and reverse transcribed to cDNA, the sequencing template. TCRdb's table, derived via immunoSEQ multiplex PCR, lists solely in-frame clones and lacks some. The table shows around 19,000 clones, with around three fifths occurring only once. This sample was included in a study of CD8+ T cells in alopecia areata. The overall study: Tofacitinib was given for 6 to 18 months, then stopped for 6 months. The share of scalp area affected provided the severity score for treated patients.

V was pared by 1 base and J by 8 bases, with 11 bases between. The CDR3 is made up of 13 amino acids. Per the germline V gene, CDR1 is SGHVS and CDR2 is FNYEAQ. Treatment given: oral pan-JAK inhibitor, 5-10 mg twice daily. Lesional scalp punch biopsies and peripheral blood were collected from alopecia areata patients. The chain employs TRBV7-6 and TRBJ1-2; weak D call: TRBD1 (5 bases). This sample comprised skin, obtained at week 4, from a patient treated with tofacitinib. The TCR sequence derives from a human donor with alopecia areata. CDR3 bases: TGTGCCAGCAGCTTAGGAGGACAAGACGGCTACACCTTC. This encodes CASSLGGQDGYTF.